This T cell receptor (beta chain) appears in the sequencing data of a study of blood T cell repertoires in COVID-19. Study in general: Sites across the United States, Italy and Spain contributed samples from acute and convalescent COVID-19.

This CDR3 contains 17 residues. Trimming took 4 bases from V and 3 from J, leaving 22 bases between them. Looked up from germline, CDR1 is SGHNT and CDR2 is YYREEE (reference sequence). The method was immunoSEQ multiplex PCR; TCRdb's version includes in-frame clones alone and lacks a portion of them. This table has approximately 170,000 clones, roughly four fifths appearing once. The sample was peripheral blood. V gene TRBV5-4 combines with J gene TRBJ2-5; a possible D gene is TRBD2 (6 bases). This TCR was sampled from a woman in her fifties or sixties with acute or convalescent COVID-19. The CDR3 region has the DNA TGTGCCAGCAGCGGGGGGTTCAGCGGAGCCTGGGAAGAGACCCAGTACTTC. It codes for CASSGGFSGAWEETQYF.